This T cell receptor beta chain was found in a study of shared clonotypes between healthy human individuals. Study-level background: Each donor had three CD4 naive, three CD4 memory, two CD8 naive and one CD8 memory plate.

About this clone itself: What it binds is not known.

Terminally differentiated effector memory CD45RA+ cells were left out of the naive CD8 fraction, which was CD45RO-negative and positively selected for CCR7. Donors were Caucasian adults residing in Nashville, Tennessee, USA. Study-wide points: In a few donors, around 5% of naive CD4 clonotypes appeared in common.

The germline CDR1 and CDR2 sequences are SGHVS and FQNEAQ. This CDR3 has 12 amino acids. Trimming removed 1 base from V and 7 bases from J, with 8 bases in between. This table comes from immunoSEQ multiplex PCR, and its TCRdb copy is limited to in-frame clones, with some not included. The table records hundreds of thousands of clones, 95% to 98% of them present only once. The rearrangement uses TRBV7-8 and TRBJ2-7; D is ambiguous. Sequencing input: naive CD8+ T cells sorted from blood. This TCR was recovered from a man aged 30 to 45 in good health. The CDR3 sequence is CASSLGQAEQYF. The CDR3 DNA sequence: TGTGCCAGCAGCTTAGGGCAGGCTGAGCAGTACTTC.